This T cell receptor beta chain originates from a study of shared clonotypes between healthy human individuals. DNA at 150 to 200 ng, 25,000 to 35,000 T cell genomes, went into sorted-subset replicate PCRs. Libraries were prepared by immunoSEQ multiplex PCR; TCRdb keeps only in-frame clonotypes and omits some of them. The table shows roughly 1,100,000 clones, with around four fifths occurring only once. Ten or more counts support this clone. Different DNA sequences within this sample yield the same CDR3. This receptor was identified in a man between 18 and 29 years old in good health. Sequenced material: memory CD4+ T cells sorted from blood. Specified subset: CD45RA-negative fraction.

DNA for the CDR3: TGCGCCAGCAGCTTGGAAGGGGGCGAGCAGTACTTC. Translating it yields CASSLEGGEQYF. V and J are TRBV5-1 and TRBJ2-7; TRBD1 might be the D (6 bases). In germline, CDR1 is SGHRS, CDR2 YFSETQ. The CDR3 is made up of 12 amino acids. V lost 0 bases, J lost 6 bases, and 7 bases lay in between.